This T cell receptor beta chain came from a study of T-cell reconstitution after alpha-beta-depleted transplantation in children (dated by TCRdb to 2016 to 2018). Study-level background: T-cell immune reconstitution after TCRalphabeta/CD19-depleted allogeneic hematopoietic cell transplantation in children was quantitatively tracked in the study by means of TCR repertoire profiling.

CDR3 length: 14 amino acids, cysteine to phenylalanine. The entry retains the CDR3 DNA only, 42 bases that are in frame from base 1. Via the germline V gene, CDR1 is SQVTM and CDR2 ANQGSEA. V has 7 bases trimmed and J has 0 bases trimmed; junction bases matching no gene number 6. In light of the paper, this sample's treatment or condition label describes: allogeneic hematopoietic cell transplantation with graft depleted of TCRalphabeta T cells and CD19 B cells. The children who served as transplant recipients had been given grafts of TCRalphabeta/CD19-depleted allogeneic hematopoietic cells. Libraries were constructed by PCR. The listed sequencing device is Illumina HiSeq 2500. Molecular barcoding was employed in the preparation of TCR libraries, with unique molecular identifiers being used to normalize TCRbeta repertoire quantification. TCRdb reworked the public reads: Q25 trimming with fastp, MiXCR clone assembly, productive beta chains retained. When rows share a CDR3 protein, they turn into one entry using the most common DNA and genes. The sample table holds approximately 1,000,000 distinct CDR3 sequences, of which about 29% were seen once. The top ten clones comprise more than 25% of the sample.

The research as a whole found: In some patients, high TCRbeta diversity at day 60 was attributed to recipient T cells and intrathymic progenitors that had survived conditioning. Over the following months the frequencies of hyperexpanded clones went down, and after one year T-cell counts and TCRbeta diversity were mostly credited to newly produced T cells. Apparently early alphabetaT-cell count recovery about two months after transplant reportedly relied on only several hundred rapidly expanded clones derived from non-depleted graft cells.

Concerning this clonotype: The antigen it binds to is not known. Base-call qualities are not available, and no considerably larger clone is one nucleotide away.

The sample was PBMCs, mostly from graft donor cells, taken 360 days after TCRalphabeta/CD19-depleted stem cell transplant. The clonotype comes from a boy under two years old who had a stem cell transplant for SCID, so the T cells may come from the graft donor. The chain links TRBV29-1 with TRBJ2-7; 10 middle bases align to TRBD1. The CDR3 protein: CSAWTGGNSYEQYF. The DNA reads as follows: TGCAGCGCATGGACAGGGGGTAACTCCTACGAGCAGTACTTC.